These 16 T cell receptor beta chains share one sample of origin, sequenced in a study of Ad26.COV2.S vaccination and SARS-CoV-2 variants. Stated treatment: around 19 received Ad26.COV2.S at low or high dose, single or two shots; about 5 received placebo; per-sample allocation not given. The study sampled participants on day 63 after the first vaccine or placebo injection. The table came from immunoSEQ multiplex PCR; TCRdb's copy has only in-frame clones and leaves some out. The sample comprises about 680,000 clones, roughly 90% of which are singletons, and approximately 1.5% rests with the top ten. The sequencing here drew on peripheral blood, taken in a trial of Ad26.COV2.S vaccine versus placebo. The receptors originated from a person aged 18-60 years who received the Ad26.COV2.S COVID-19 vaccine or a placebo.

About this clone: The sample has other DNA sequences that encode this CDR3 too. The chain joins TRBV5-1 to TRBJ1-1; D may be TRBD1 (6 bases). CDR3 length equals 14 residues. Germline-derived CDR1 and CDR2 are SGHRS and YFSETQ. Trimming pared 5 bases from V and 1 base from J, leaving 12 bases between. CDR3 residues: CASSPGTPNTEAFF. The CDR3 region has the DNA TGCGCCAGCAGTCCTGGGACACCGAACACTGAAGCTTTCTTT.

The rearrangement links TRBV3-1 (or the pseudogene TRBV3-2) to TRBJ2-1; possible D gene TRBD1, 5 bases. Germline V gene lookup returns CDR1 LGHDT and CDR2 YNNKEL (reference sequence). The V gene lost 5 bases and the J gene lost 3 bases, with 14 bases spanning the gap. This CDR3 spans 15 amino acids. In DNA, the CDR3 is TGTGCCAGCAGCTCGACGGCAGGGAACTACAATGAGCAGTTCTTC. Residues: CASSSTAGNYNEQFF.

V is TRBV7-2 and J is TRBJ2-1, with a possible D match to TRBD2 (6 bases). The CDR3 covers 14 residues. V was clipped by 8 bases and J by 8 bases, with 19 bases between them. Germline V gene lookup returns CDR1 SGHTA and CDR2 FQGNSA. Written as DNA, the CDR3 is TGTGCCAGCCGCATCCCGGGGGTGACGCATGAGCAGTTCTTC. Amino acid sequence: CASRIPGVTHEQFF.

The V gene is TRBV9, the J gene TRBJ2-3; 14 bases align to TRBD2. V was clipped by 3 bases and J by 4 bases; unmatched bases: 16. Germline CDR1 SGDLS, CDR2 YYNGEE. This CDR3 region has 20 residues. CDR3 nucleotides: TGTGCCAGCAGCGCGGAGGGACTAGCGGGAGTGGATCAAGTTGCAGATACGCAGTATTTT. Amino acid sequence: CASSAEGLAGVDQVADTQYF.

The chain employs TRBV5-4 and TRBJ1-2; 12 bases align to TRBD1. From germline, CDR1 is SGHNT and CDR2 YYREEE (reference sequence). V lost 2 bases and J lost 8; bases outside the gene matches: 7. The CDR3 sequence is 15 residues long. CDR3 sequence: CASSFSGTGGRGYTF. The CDR3, as DNA: TGTGCCAGCAGCTTTTCCGGGACAGGGGGCCGAGGCTACACCTTC.

The V gene is TRBV10-3, the J gene TRBJ1-6; 7 bases line up with TRBD1. This CDR3 is 14 amino acids long. The germline CDR1 and CDR2 sequences are ENHRY and SYGVKD. The V gene end was trimmed by 10 bases and the J gene end by 7 bases; junction bases not matched to a gene: 10. The CDR3 loop is CATRTGTDNSPLHF. The CDR3 coding sequence is TGTGCCACCCGGACAGGCACGGACAATTCACCCCTCCACTTT.

This clone showed up just once. V usage is TRBV4-1 and J usage is TRBJ2-5, with D possibly TRBD1 on 6 matching bases. The germline CDR1 and CDR2 sequences are MGHRA and YSYEKL. The CDR3 has 16 amino acids. V was shortened by 4 bases and J by 4 bases, with 19 bases between the two germline ends. The CDR3 DNA reads TGCGCCAGCAGCCGAAACAGGGAAGGTGTTCGAGAGACCCAGTACTTC. It specifies CASSRNREGVRETQYF.

V and J are TRBV4-2 and TRBJ2-5; the D call may be TRBD1 or TRBD2 (5 bases each). Trimming left V 7 bases short and J 3 bases short, with 18 bases between. CDR1 is LGHNA, CDR2 YNFKEQ, per germline. The CDR3 spans 15 residues. Here the CDR3 reads CASTSGTGREETQYF. The CDR3, as DNA: TGTGCCAGCACCTCAGGGACCGGAAGGGAAGAGACCCAGTACTTC.

The chain recombines TRBV11-2 with TRBJ1-4; D gene uncertain. Germline V CDR1 and CDR2: SGHAT, FQNNGV. Between the trimmed V and J ends, which lost 5 bases and 7 bases, there was a span of 17 bases. This CDR3 comprises 15 residues. This CDR3 is CASSPVTPRGEKLFF. The CDR3 DNA is TGTGCCAGCAGCCCCGTTACGCCACGGGGTGAAAAACTGTTTTTT.

This clone was detected only once. The genes are TRBV7-8 and TRBJ2-1; 11 bases align to TRBD2. Germline CDR1 is SGHVS and CDR2 is FQNEAQ. The V and J ends lost 0 bases and 4 bases, in that order; junction bases with no gene match: 11. This CDR3 is 19 amino acids long. CDR3 amino acids: CASSLARSTSGRQYNEQFF. In DNA, the CDR3 is TGTGCCAGCAGCTTAGCGCGTAGTACTAGCGGGAGACAGTACAATGAGCAGTTCTTC.

Concerning this clone itself: Other DNA sequences in this sample translate to the same CDR3. The J gene is TRBJ2-1, the V gene TRBV18, with 10 bases that match TRBD2. Germline CDR1 and CDR2: KGHSH and LQKENI. The CDR3 is 15 residues long. V dropped 4 bases and J dropped 0; count of bases not matched to a gene: 0. The CDR3 protein is CASSLAGGSYNEQFF. DNA for the CDR3: TGTGCCAGCTCACTAGCGGGGGGCTCCTACAATGAGCAGTTCTTC. The full variable domain, its missing parts supplied by reference TRBV18 and TRBJ2-1, is NAGVMQNPRHLVRRRGQEARLRCSPMKGHSHVYWYRQLPEEGLKFMVYLQKENIIDESGMPKERFSAEFPKEGPSILRIQQVVRGDSAAYFCASSLAGGSYNEQFFGPGTRLTVL.

This clone was seen once. This chain connects TRBV2 to TRBJ1-6; TRBD1 matches at 7 bases. The CDR3 covers 15 residues. The germline V gene has CDR1 SNHLY and CDR2 FYNNEI. The J segment lost 7 bases and the V segment lost 7 bases, leaving 10 bases of the junction unmatched. This chain's CDR3 is CASKLNRGENSPLHF. The CDR3 DNA reads TGTGCCAGCAAGCTCAACAGGGGAGAAAATTCACCCCTCCACTTT.

This clone showed up just once. The V and J genes are TRBV7-9 and TRBJ1-6; no clear D gene. The CDR3 extends over 12 amino acids. In germline, CDR1 is SEHNR, CDR2 FQNEAQ (reference sequence). Trimming shortened V by 3 bases and J by 11 bases, and 8 bases separated the two germline ends. CDR3 DNA sequence: TGTGCCAGCAGCTTTAACGACCCACCCCTCCACTTT. This codes for CASSFNDPPLHF. Together with reference TRBV7-9 and TRBJ1-6, the CDR3 gives the full variable domain: DTGVSQNPRHKITKRGQNVTFRCDPISEHNRLYWYRQTLGQGPEFLTYFQNEAQLEKSRLLSDRFSAERPKGSFSTLEIQRTEQGDSAMYLCASSFNDPPLHFGNGTRLTVT.

The chain is built from TRBV3-1 (or the pseudogene TRBV3-2) and TRBJ1-6, with no clear D. CDR3 length: 14 amino acids. The V end lost 1 base, the J end lost 10 bases, and 11 bases lay between the germline ends. Germline lookup yields CDR1 LGHDT and CDR2 YNNKEL (reference sequence). The CDR3 bases are TGTGCCAGCAGCCAAGGGTCGGAGGCGTCACCCCTCCACTTT. Its translation: CASSQGSEASPLHF.

The rearrangement uses TRBV24-1 and TRBJ2-2, with 7 nucleotides matching TRBD2. Germline V gene lookup returns CDR1 KGHDR and CDR2 SFDVKD. V lost 8 bases and J lost 4; bases outside the gene matches: 3. The CDR3 spans 13 residues. The chain's CDR3 is CATNREATGELFF. CDR3 nucleotide sequence: TGTGCCACCAATCGGGAGGCCACCGGGGAGCTGTTTTTT.

The CDR3 here is CASSLDREYSGNTIYF. The CDR3 nucleotides are TGTGCCAGCAGCTTGGACAGGGAGTACTCTGGAAACACCATATATTTT. The chain recombines TRBV5-8 with TRBJ1-3, with D perhaps TRBD1 (6 bases). Germline V gene data show CDR1 as SGHTS and CDR2 as YDEGEE. The CDR3 sequence is 16 residues long. The V end was cut by 0 bases, the J end by 0 bases, with 10 bases between.